The 25 T cell receptor beta chains reported below all come from one sample, sequenced in a study of shared clonotypes between healthy human individuals (dated by TCRdb to about 2020). Libraries were constructed by the immunoSEQ multiplex PCR assay. TCRdb re-hosts the immuneACCESS table, in-frame sequences only. Its copies lack some clones; in the studies checked, an unresolved V gene accounts for under half of them, and the cause for the rest is not known. A total of some 1,400,000 clones appear in this sample, over 95% of them only once. The ten most abundant clones make up roughly 1.2% of the sample. The sample taken for sequencing was naive CD4+ T cells sorted from blood. This specimen's cell subset or site label, per the study, means: CD45RA+ positively selected. The receptors come from a young man in good health.

V usage is TRBV4-2 and J usage is TRBJ2-7; D is ambiguous. V was pared by 4 bases and J by 3 bases, with 4 bases between. There are 11 residues in the CDR3. Germline assignment: CDR1 LGHNA and CDR2 YNFKEQ. This CDR3 is CASSRNYEQYF. The CDR3 coding sequence is TGTGCCAGCAGCCGGAACTACGAGCAGTACTTC.

The chain uses TRBV29-1 and TRBJ2-5, with D perhaps given as TRBD1 or TRBD2 (5 bases each). CDR1 SQVTM and CDR2 ANQGSEA come from the germline V gene. The V end was cut by 3 bases, the J end by 7 bases, with 18 bases between. The CDR3 spans 14 residues. Here the CDR3 DNA reads TGCAGCGTTGATCTTCCAGGGCGCCGGGGGACCCAGTACTTC. Translation: CSVDLPGRRGTQYF.

The chain is built from TRBV5-4 and TRBJ2-3; D may be TRBD1 or TRBD2 (6 bases each). V was cut by 3 bases and J by 6 bases, with 20 bases left in between. This CDR3 is 16 amino acids long. From germline, CDR1 is SGHNT and CDR2 YYREEE (reference sequence). DNA of the CDR3: TGTGCCAGCAGCTACGACATCCGGGGGCCGGCGGATACGCAGTATTTT. Translation gives CASSYDIRGPADTQYF.

This chain connects TRBV25-1 to TRBJ2-4; no reliable D call. The V gene's germline CDR1 is MGHDK and CDR2 SYGVNS. V was cut by 0 bases and J by 8 bases, with 11 bases left in between. This CDR3 has 14 amino acids. The CDR3 region has the DNA TGTGCCAGCAGTGAATATACGGCGACCCACATTCAGTACTTC. It specifies CASSEYTATHIQYF.

This chain uses TRBV27 with TRBJ2-1, with 12 bases lining up with TRBD2. The germline gives CDR1 MNHEY, CDR2 SMNVEV (reference sequence). With V trimmed by 2 bases and J by 2 bases, 7 bases remained unmatched. This CDR3 has 18 residues. CDR3: CASSLALAGGPTYNEQFF. The CDR3 bases are TGTGCCAGCAGTTTAGCTCTAGCGGGAGGGCCAACCTACAATGAGCAGTTCTTC.

J is TRBJ2-1 and V is TRBV5-1, with 8 bases lining up with TRBD1. The CDR3 contains 13 residues. The germline V gene has CDR1 SGHRS and CDR2 YFSETQ. The V segment lost 6 bases and the J segment 8 bases; nucleotides outside the gene matches: 7. The CDR3 DNA is TGCGCCAGCAACAGACAGGGGAATGATGAGCAGTTCTTC. Protein product: CASNRQGNDEQFF.

This rearrangement joins TRBV10-3 to TRBJ1-1; the match to TRBD1 covers 10 bases. Trimming took 3 bases from V and 1 from J; bases not matched to a gene: 11. Germline lookup yields CDR1 ENHRY and CDR2 SYGVKD. The CDR3 is made up of 18 amino acids. DNA of the CDR3: TGTGCCATCAGTGACCCGACAGGGGGCGAAGGTGAGAACACTGAAGCTTTCTTT. As protein: CAISDPTGGEGENTEAFF.

The CDR3 region is CASSVGGFTNEKLFF. The CDR3 region has the DNA TGTGCCAGCAGCGTAGGCGGGTTCACTAATGAAAAACTGTTTTTT. The chain recombines TRBV9 with TRBJ1-4; D not resolved. Germline V gene lookup returns CDR1 SGDLS and CDR2 YYNGEE. The V gene lost 0 bases and the J gene lost 2 bases, with 8 bases spanning the gap. The CDR3 is 15 amino acids.

The chain is built from TRBV7-6 and TRBJ2-7; no firm D call. CDR3 size: 11 residues. The V gene's germline CDR1 is SGHVS and CDR2 FNYEAQ. The V gene lost 4 bases and the J gene lost 3 bases, with 4 bases spanning the gap. The CDR3 region has the DNA TGTGCCAGCAGCTCTGACTACGAGCAGTACTTC. Protein product: CASSSDYEQYF.

CDR3 region: CASSHGTSTYNEQFF. CDR3 coding DNA: TGTGCCAGCAGCCACGGGACTTCCACCTACAATGAGCAGTTCTTC. The chain recombines TRBV7-9 with TRBJ2-1, with a tentative D call TRBD2 (6 bases). Germline V gives CDR1 SEHNR, CDR2 FQNEAQ (reference sequence). Trimming shortened V by 5 bases and J by 2 bases, and 13 bases separated the two germline ends. This CDR3 has 15 residues. Drawing the rest from reference TRBV7-9 and TRBJ2-1, the complete variable domain is DTGVSQNPRHKITKRGQNVTFRCDPISEHNRLYWYRQTLGQGPEFLTYFQNEAQLEKSRLLSDRFSAERPKGSFSTLEIQRTEQGDSAMYLCASSHGTSTYNEQFFGPGTRLTVL.

For this clone: This specimen includes other DNA sequences encoding the same CDR3. The chain is built from TRBV18 and TRBJ1-5; D ambiguous. V was pared by 2 bases and J by 0 bases, with 2 bases between. The germline V gene has CDR1 KGHSH and CDR2 LQKENI. The CDR3 has 13 amino acids. The DNA of the CDR3 is TGTGCCAGCTCACCAGGTAGCAATCAGCCCCAGCATTTT. Protein: CASSPGSNQPQHF.

The chain couples TRBV2 to TRBJ2-2; tentative D call: TRBD2 (5 bases). Germline CDR1 reads SNHLY; CDR2 reads FYNNEI. This CDR3 is built from 16 residues. Trimming took off 4 bases at V and 5 bases at J, with 17 bases between the two ends. The CDR3 DNA reads TGTGCCAGCAGTGCTCGGCGAGTAGCGCAGACCGGGGAGCTGTTTTTT. It specifies CASSARRVAQTGELFF.

This clone was counted once. The same CDR3 can be traced to other DNA sequences in this sample. The V and J genes are TRBV5-1 and TRBJ1-3, with no clear D. The V gene lost 0 bases and the J gene lost 0 bases, with 7 bases spanning the gap. Germline CDR1 and CDR2: SGHRS and YFSETQ. There are 15 residues in the CDR3. The CDR3: CASSLAAGSGNTIYF. The CDR3 DNA reads TGCGCCAGCAGCTTGGCGGCAGGCTCTGGAAACACCATATATTTT.

The chain uses TRBV28 and TRBJ2-6, with D uncertain. CDR3 length: 13 residues. Germline CDR1 is MDHEN and CDR2 is SYDVKM. V was trimmed by 7 bases and J by 4 bases, leaving 8 bases between them. The CDR3 here is CASTTPGANVLTF. The CDR3 DNA is TGTGCCAGCACCACTCCCGGGGCCAACGTCCTGACTTTC.

V usage is TRBV19 and J usage is TRBJ2-3; 7 bases agree with TRBD1. The V gene's germline CDR1 is LNHDA and CDR2 SQIVND (reference sequence). The CDR3 runs 15 residues. J lost 4 bases, V lost 4 bases, and 8 bases had no gene match. The CDR3 reads CASSTPLDRADTQYF. The CDR3, as DNA: TGTGCCAGTAGTACCCCCCTTGACAGGGCAGATACGCAGTATTTT. The variable domain in full, with the rest retrieved from reference TRBV19 and TRBJ2-3, is DGGITQSPKYLFRKEGQNVTLSCEQNLNHDAMYWYRQDPGQGLRLIYYSQIVNDFQKGDIAEGYSVSREKKESFPLTVTSAQKNPTAFYLCASSTPLDRADTQYFGPGTRLTVL.

V and J are TRBV4-3 and TRBJ2-7, with D hard to call. From germline, CDR1 is LGHNA and CDR2 YSLEER. The CDR3 spans 18 residues. V lost 1 base to trimming and J lost 2 bases, with 21 bases between them. CDR3 protein: CASSQGASIGTVPYEQYF. The CDR3 bases are TGCGCCAGCAGCCAAGGGGCCTCTATTGGCACAGTCCCCTACGAGCAGTACTTC.

The chain uses TRBV28 and TRBJ2-3; TRBD2 matches at 9 bases. The V segment lost 8 bases and the J segment 4 bases; nucleotides outside the gene matches: 13. CDR1 is MDHEN and CDR2 is SYDVKM in the germline V gene. The CDR3 totals 16 residues. The CDR3 sequence is CASQLEAGGPSDTQYF. CDR3 bases: TGTGCCAGCCAATTGGAGGCGGGAGGGCCCTCAGATACGCAGTATTTT.

V and J are TRBV4-1 and TRBJ1-5, with TRBD1 identical over 9 bases. Trimming removed 5 bases from V and 6 bases from J; junction bases left unmatched: 8. The CDR3 spans 15 residues. Germline values: CDR1 MGHRA, CDR2 YSYEKL. The CDR3 reads CASSAGQGTPQPQHF. The DNA of the CDR3 is TGCGCCAGCAGCGCGGGACAGGGTACCCCTCAGCCCCAGCATTTT.

This rearrangement joins TRBV19 to TRBJ2-3, with no clear D. The germline gives CDR1 LNHDA, CDR2 SQIVND (reference sequence). The CDR3 covers 14 residues. V lost 0 bases to trimming and J lost 4 bases, with 8 bases between them. The CDR3 sequence: CASSIEPKADTQYF. CDR3 coding DNA: TGTGCCAGTAGTATAGAGCCTAAAGCAGATACGCAGTATTTT.

The chain couples TRBV7-2 to TRBJ2-7; 10 bases are shared with TRBD2. This CDR3 has 14 amino acids. The V gene's germline CDR1 is SGHTA and CDR2 FQGNSA. V gave up 6 bases and J gave up 4 bases; unmatched junction bases: 6. CDR3 in DNA: TGTGCCAGCAGTCCTAGCGGGAGTCGGTACGAGCAGTACTTC. Protein sequence: CASSPSGSRYEQYF.

The gene calls are TRBV18 and TRBJ1-1; no definite D call. V was trimmed by 5 bases and J by 0 bases, leaving 13 bases between them. Germline assignment: CDR1 KGHSH and CDR2 LQKENI. CDR3 length equals 15 residues. The CDR3 region has the DNA TGTGCCAGCTCAGCCAACGGGCGGATGAACACTGAAGCTTTCTTT. Its translation: CASSANGRMNTEAFF.

The chain links TRBV18 to TRBJ1-2, with unresolved D. The CDR3 totals 14 residues. Germline loops: CDR1 KGHSH, CDR2 LQKENI. Trimming cost V 2 bases and J 6 bases, with 13 bases left between them. The CDR3 DNA follows: TGTGCCAGCTCACCAAGACGTCTGGTAGATGGCTACACCTTC. It translates to CASSPRRLVDGYTF.

The chain recombines TRBV30 with TRBJ2-2; no firm D call. Trimming removed 3 bases from V and 1 base from J, with 9 bases in between. Germline CDR1 GTSNPN, CDR2 SVGIG (reference sequence). The CDR3 is made up of 14 amino acids. The CDR3 here is CAWRVSVNTGELFF. CDR3 nucleotide sequence: TGTGCCTGGAGGGTATCAGTGAACACCGGGGAGCTGTTTTTT.

CDR3 residues: CAIRTGRFPEQFF. The CDR3, as DNA: TGTGCTATTCGGACAGGGAGGTTCCCTGAGCAGTTCTTC. The chain is built from TRBV2 and TRBJ2-1, with 8 bases fitting TRBD1. The germline gives CDR1 SNHLY, CDR2 FYNNEI. CDR3 length equals 13 residues.

The genes are TRBV15 and TRBJ2-1, with D unclear. Trimming cost V 0 bases and J 5 bases, with 14 bases left between them. The germline CDR1 and CDR2 sequences are LNHNV and YYDKDF (reference sequence). The CDR3 is 16 residues long. The DNA for the CDR3 is TGTGCCACCAGCAGAGACCGGCCGGTTTATAACAATGAGCAGTTCTTC. Translating it yields CATSRDRPVYNNEQFF.